This T cell receptor (beta chain) was documented in a study of circulating tumor DNA in untreated peripheral T-cell lymphoma (dated by TCRdb to the early 2020s). Results the study describes overall, beyond this receptor: Tumor-specific clonotypes were found in 76% of patients, coming from roughly nine tenths of baseline tissues and approximately 61% of baseline serum samples.

Tumor-specific TCR clonotypes were identified by sequencing baseline tumor tissue collected before treatment. To monitor patients with peripheral T-cell lymphoma who were getting frontline treatment on a trial, the study applied next-generation sequencing to T-cell receptor sequences. Comments on this clone: Its antigen is unknown. No much larger clone exists at a distance of one base, and base qualities are not known.

Spanning cysteine to phenylalanine, the CDR3 consists of 12 amino acids. Kept here is only the CDR3 DNA, which spans 36 bases and is read in frame from base 1. To prepare the library, the immunoSEQ multiplex PCR assay was applied. Held by TCRdb, this immuneACCESS table contains in-frame sequences only and omits some clones. Under half of the omission traces to an unresolved V gene where checked; the cause of the rest is unknown. Within this sample are around 10,000 clones, with around 74% of them counted one time only. The ten largest clones represent roughly 28% of the sample. The sequence came from a human donor with peripheral T-cell lymphoma. The sample was tumor tissue. In this chain, TRBV1 is recombined with TRBJ2-1. TRBV1 is marked as a pseudogene. This receptor carries the CDR3 CASSQDHNEQFF. Here is the DNA: TGCGCCAGCAGCCAAGACCACAATGAGCAGTTCTTC.